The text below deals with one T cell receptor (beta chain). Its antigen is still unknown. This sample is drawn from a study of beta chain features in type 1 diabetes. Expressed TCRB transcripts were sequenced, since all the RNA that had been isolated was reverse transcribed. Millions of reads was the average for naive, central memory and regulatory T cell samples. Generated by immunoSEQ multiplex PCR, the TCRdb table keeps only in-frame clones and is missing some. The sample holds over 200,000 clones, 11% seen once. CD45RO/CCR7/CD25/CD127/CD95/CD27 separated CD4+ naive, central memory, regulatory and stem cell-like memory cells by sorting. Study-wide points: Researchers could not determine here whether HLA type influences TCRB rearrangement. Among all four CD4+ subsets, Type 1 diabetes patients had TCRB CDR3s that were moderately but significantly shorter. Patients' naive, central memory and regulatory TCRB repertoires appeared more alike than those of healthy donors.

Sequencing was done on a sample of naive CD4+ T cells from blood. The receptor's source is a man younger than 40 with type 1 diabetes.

CDR3 nucleotides: TGTGCCAGTACGGACAGGGGATATCAGCCCCAGCATTTT. The encoded protein is CASTDRGYQPQHF. The chain employs TRBV19 and TRBJ1-5; 9 bases match TRBD1. Germline assignment: CDR1 LNHDA and CDR2 SQIVND (reference sequence). The CDR3 runs 13 residues. V shed 7 bases and J 5 bases; nucleotides not matched to a gene: 3.